A selection of T cell receptor beta chains follows, all from one sample in a study of blood T cell repertoires in COVID-19. Generated by immunoSEQ multiplex PCR, the TCRdb table keeps only in-frame clones and is missing some. The sample shows roughly 430,000 clones, around nine tenths of them seen only once. The source material was PBMCs or T cells enriched from blood (not recorded which). The receptors were gathered from a woman under 30 who had been exposed to COVID-19. Each CDR3 is given with its conserved first and last residue. The order of the fields is J gene, D gene, V gene, clone size, CDR3 DNA, CDR3 protein. The D gene is left open where the match is weak. Clone size appears in some rows only: once, few, many, or a class for an expanded clone.

>TRBJ2-7|TRBD2|TRBV18|NA
TGTGCCAGCTCACCACCGACTAGCGGGCTGGAGCAGTACTTC
CASSPPTSGLEQYF
>TRBJ2-2|NA|TRBV5-6|NA
TGTGCCAGCAGCTTGGGACAGGTGAACACCGGGGAGCTGTTTTTT
CASSLGQVNTGELFF
>TRBJ2-1|NA|TRBV7-3|once
TGTGCCAGCAGCTTAGTGGGGGGGCCCAATGAGCAGTTCTTC
CASSLVGGPNEQFF
>TRBJ2-1|TRBD1|TRBV19|NA
TGTGCCAGTCGAGCAGGGGGCCCCTACAATGAGCAGTTCTTC
CASRAGGPYNEQFF
>TRBJ1-2|NA|TRBV12-3/TRBV12-4|NA
TGTGCCAGCAGTTTCCTGTTAGATGGCTACACCTTC
CASSFLLDGYTF
>TRBJ2-1|TRBD2|TRBV15|NA
TGTGCCACCAGCGGCCCCGGCGGGGGGGTATCATACAATGAGCAGTTCTTC
CATSGPGGGVSYNEQFF
>TRBJ1-4|NA|TRBV19|NA
TGTGCCAGTCGGGGGGGACAAGGGCCCCCGGGGGAAAAACTGTTTTTT
CASRGGQGPPGEKLFF
>TRBJ1-1|TRBD1|TRBV7-9|NA
TGTGCCAGCAGCCCGACAGGGGGCTCGAGCACTGAAGCTTTCTTT
CASSPTGGSSTEAFF
>TRBJ2-5|NA|TRBV7-9|NA
TGTGCCAGCACGGCAGGGACGGGAGCCCAGTACTTC
CASTAGTGAQYF
>TRBJ1-4|NA|TRBV7-9|NA
TGTGCCAGCAGCTTAGTGGAGGAAAAACTGTTTTTT
CASSLVEEKLFF
>TRBJ2-2|TRBD1|TRBV9|NA
TGTGCCAGCAGCGCCCCCGGGACAGGGAACACCGGGGAGCTGTTTTTT
CASSAPGTGNTGELFF
>TRBJ1-2|NA|TRBV9|NA
TGTGCCAGCAGCGTAGGGTCAGGGATTGAGTATGGCTACACCTTC
CASSVGSGIEYGYTF
>TRBJ2-1|NA|TRBV28|NA
TGTGCCAGCACTAGGGGTTACAATGAGCAGTTCTTC
CASTRGYNEQFF
>TRBJ1-2|NA|TRBV4-2|NA
TGTGCCAGCAGCCAAGATTCGGAGGGGCACCAAGGGGGCTACACCTTC
CASSQDSEGHQGGYTF
>TRBJ1-3|NA|TRBV18|NA
TGTGCCAGCAGCGGGATTTCTGGAAACACCATATATTTT
CASSGISGNTIYF
>TRBJ2-5|NA|TRBV28|NA
TGTGCCAGCAGTTTGGGTTTGACAGTCCAAGAGGCCCAGTACTTC
CASSLGLTVQEAQYF
>TRBJ1-4|TRBD1|TRBV19|few
TGTGCCACCGGACAGGGTCCTAATGAAAAACTGTTTTTT
CATGQGPNEKLFF
>TRBJ2-1|TRBD2|TRBV3-1/TRBV3-2|NA
TGTGCCAGCAGCCAAAAACTAGCGCATGAGCAGTTCTTC
CASSQKLAHEQFF
>TRBJ1-2|NA|TRBV19|once
TGTGCCAGTACACCGGGGGGTCCCGATGGCTACACCTTC
CASTPGGPDGYTF
>TRBJ2-3|TRBD2|TRBV19|NA
TGTGCCAGTATTAAGACTAGCGGGGGTAATACGCAGTATTTT
CASIKTSGGNTQYF
>TRBJ2-2|TRBD1|TRBV5-1|NA
TGCGCCAGCAGCCCGAGGACCGGGACAGGGGAAACCGGGGAGCTGTTTTTT
CASSPRTGTGETGELFF
>TRBJ1-5|NA|TRBV7-8|once
TGTGCCAGCAGCTTATTGAGCAGGAGCAATCAGCCCCAGCATTTT
CASSLLSRSNQPQHF
>TRBJ1-2|NA|TRBV5-5|NA
TGTGCCAGCAGCTTGTTGACAGTTTATGGCTACACCTTC
CASSLLTVYGYTF
>TRBJ1-5|TRBD1|TRBV19|NA
TGTGCCAGTAGTATAGTCGGCTTTGGACAGGGCCTACATCAGCCCCAGCATTTT
CASSIVGFGQGLHQPQHF
>TRBJ2-7|NA|TRBV30|NA
TGTGCCTGGAGTGTACTGGGCGACGAGCAGTACTTC
CAWSVLGDEQYF
>TRBJ1-1|NA|TRBV12-3/TRBV12-4|NA
TGTGCCAGCAGGTTCGGGAACACTGAAGCTTTCTTT
CASRFGNTEAFF
>TRBJ2-1|TRBD2|TRBV28|NA
TGTGCCAGCAGACTACTAGCGGGAGGAACCTACAATGAGCAGTTCTTC
CASRLLAGGTYNEQFF
>TRBJ2-2|TRBD2|TRBV29-1|once
TGCAGCGTTGAACCCCTAGCGGGAGGGACTTCGGGGGAGCTGTTTTTT
CSVEPLAGGTSGELFF
>TRBJ2-7|TRBD2|TRBV5-6|NA
TGTGCCAGCAGCTGGACTAGCGGAAACTACTACGAGCAGTACTTC
CASSWTSGNYYEQYF
>TRBJ2-1|NA|TRBV5-6|NA
TGTGCCAGCAGCGCTCCGGGGTACAATGAGCAGTTCTTC
CASSAPGYNEQFF
>TRBJ1-2|NA|TRBV7-2|few
TGTGCCAGCAGCTTAGCGGTGGGGATAGCGGGCTACACCTTC
CASSLAVGIAGYTF
>TRBJ2-1|NA|TRBV18|NA
TGTGCCAGCTCTCAGAGGCAAGCCTATGATGAGCAGTTCTTC
CASSQRQAYDEQFF
>TRBJ2-5|TRBD1|TRBV24-1|NA
TGTGCCACCAGTGATTCGACTGTGGATACAGGGGGAAGGGGGACCCAGTACTTC
CATSDSTVDTGGRGTQYF
>TRBJ1-5|TRBD1|TRBV6-5|few
TGTGCCAGCAGTTCTAGGACAGGGGGCGGCAATCAGCCCCAGCATTTT
CASSSRTGGGNQPQHF
>TRBJ1-1|NA|TRBV5-1|NA
TGCGCCAGCAGCTCCTGGGGGGAAGCGCGCACAAACACTGAAGCTTTCTTT
CASSSWGEARTNTEAFF
>TRBJ1-1|NA|TRBV6-2/TRBV6-3|NA
TGTGCCAGCAGTGAGGGATTGAACACTGAAGCTTTCTTT
CASSEGLNTEAFF
>TRBJ1-2|NA|TRBV28|once
TGTGCCAGCAGTTTCGTTCGGGGACAAGGCTACACCTTC
CASSFVRGQGYTF
>TRBJ2-3|TRBD2|TRBV6-5|NA
TGTGCCAGACAATCAAGCGGGGGACGCACAGATACGCAGTATTTT
CARQSSGGRTDTQYF
>TRBJ2-1|TRBD2|TRBV28|NA
TGTGCCAGCACCACGGGACTAGCGGGGGCCTACAATGAGCAGTTCTTC
CASTTGLAGAYNEQFF
>TRBJ1-1|NA|TRBV5-1|NA
TGCGCCAGCAGTACTTGGACAATGACTGAAGCTTTCTTT
CASSTWTMTEAFF
>TRBJ2-3|NA|TRBV14|NA
TGTGCCAGCAGCCAAGATTTTTCGCGATTGGTTAGCACAGATACGCAGTATTTT
CASSQDFSRLVSTDTQYF
>TRBJ2-1|TRBD2|TRBV5-1|NA
TGCGCCAGCAGCTTGGCCTCTAGCGGACCCCTTCTTCGATCCTACAATGAGCAGTTCTTC
CASSLASSGPLLRSYNEQFF
>TRBJ1-1|NA|TRBV5-1|few
TGCGCCAGCAGCTTGGATAGGGAGCGGGCTGAAGCTTTCTTT
CASSLDRERAEAFF
>TRBJ2-7|NA|TRBV5-4|NA
TGTGCCAGCAGCCCTCCGGGAACCTACTACGAGCAGTACTTC
CASSPPGTYYEQYF
>TRBJ1-1|NA|TRBV28|NA
TGTGCCAGCAGTTTTCCCCAGTCCGAAGCTTTCTTT
CASSFPQSEAFF
>TRBJ2-3|TRBD2|TRBV7-6|NA
TGTGCCAGCAGCCAAGCCCCAGCGGGGGTCACAGATACGCAGTATTTT
CASSQAPAGVTDTQYF